These 27 T cell receptor beta chains were sequenced from one sample in a study of identical twins. TCRdb reanalysed the 5' RACE reads using MiXCR and keeps one entry per CDR3 protein. The sample lists under 250,000 distinct CDR3 sequences; roughly 13% were seen once. This same sample was also part of a study on yellow fever vaccine responses in identical twins.

The material sequenced was memory (CD45RO+) T cells sorted from blood. The receptors here all came from a woman aged 18-30 years in good health.

This clonotype was counted ten times or more. The rearrangement links TRBV7-2 to TRBJ1-5; 7 bases map to TRBD1. Trimming removed 4 bases from V and 0 bases from J; junction bases left unmatched: 3. Per the germline V gene, CDR1 is SGHTA and CDR2 is FQGNSA. This CDR3 has 15 residues. In nucleotides, the CDR3 is TGTGCCAGCAGCTCCTACAGGGGTAGCAATCAGCCCCAGCATTTT. Protein product: CASSSYRGSNQPQHF. Drawing the rest from reference TRBV7-2 and TRBJ1-5, the complete variable domain is GAGVSQSPSNKVTEKGKDVELRCDPISGHTALYWYRQSLGQGLEFLIYFQGNSAPDKSGLPSDRFSAERTGGSVSTLTIQRTQQEDSAVYLCASSSYRGSNQPQHFGDGTRLSIL.

This clonotype was observed a few times. The chain has TRBV7-2 and TRBJ2-7; perhaps TRBD2 as D (7 bases). The CDR3 is 15 residues long. V was trimmed by 5 bases and J by 5 bases, leaving 19 bases between them. Germline CDR1 is SGHTA and CDR2 is FQGNSA. The CDR3 region has the DNA TGTGCCAGCAGCCCAGAGGGGGGGCTGTTAGACGAGCAGTACTTC. Protein sequence: CASSPEGGLLDEQYF.

This clonotype has a handful of counts. The rearrangement links TRBV5-6 to TRBJ2-1, with D possibly matching TRBD2 (6 bases). CDR1 SGHDT and CDR2 YYEEEE come from the germline V gene. Trimming stripped 2 bases from V and 8 bases from J, with 14 bases between. The CDR3 consists of 14 residues. The CDR3 nucleotides are TGTGCCAGCAGCTTTTCGGACTATCTCTATGAGCAGTTCTTC. The encoded protein is CASSFSDYLYEQFF.

The J gene is TRBJ1-5, the V gene TRBV7-8; the D is unclear. The germline V gene has CDR1 SGHVS and CDR2 FQNEAQ. This CDR3 is built from 14 residues. V was pared by 1 base and J by 3 bases, with 7 bases between. CDR3 bases: TGTGCCAGCAGCTTAGTGGGCAACAATCAGCCCCAGCATTTT. This codes for CASSLVGNNQPQHF. The full variable domain, with the rest looked up from reference TRBV7-8 and TRBJ1-5, is GAGVSQSPRYKVAKRGQDVALRCDPISGHVSLFWYQQALGQGPEFLTYFQNEAQLDKSGLPSDRFFAERPEGSVSTLKIQRTQQEDSAVYLCASSLVGNNQPQHFGDGTRLSIL.

This clonotype was seen more than once but under ten times. This chain links TRBV7-2 with TRBJ2-5; D not certain. The V end lost 7 bases, the J end lost 5 bases, and 11 bases lay between the germline ends. Germline loops: CDR1 SGHTA, CDR2 FQGNSA. CDR3 length: 12 residues. This CDR3 reads CASTQARETQYF. CDR3 in DNA: TGTGCCAGCACTCAAGCCCGGGAGACCCAGTACTTC.

In this sample, this clonotype turned up a few times. The chain combines TRBV6-1 with TRBJ2-1; 10 bases align to TRBD1. The germline V gene encodes CDR1 MNHNS and CDR2 SASEGT. This CDR3 region has 15 residues. V lost 7 bases, J lost 7 bases, and 10 bases stayed unmatched. The CDR3 DNA reads TGTGCCAGCACGGCATCGGACAGGGGGAGAAATGAGCAGTTCTTC. As protein: CASTASDRGRNEQFF.

The V and J genes are TRBV18 and TRBJ2-1; a possible D gene is TRBD2 (6 bases). The CDR3 runs 15 residues. Germline V gene data show CDR1 as KGHSH and CDR2 as LQKENI. The germline V and J ends were trimmed by 3 bases and 5 bases, with 14 bases remaining between them. The CDR3, as DNA: TGTGCCAGCTCACCGCTAGCGCCCCCGGACAATGAGCAGTTCTTC. This encodes CASSPLAPPDNEQFF.

This clonotype was picked up a small number of times. The CDR3 loop is CSARDRKPRVDTQYF. CDR3 nucleotide sequence: TGCAGTGCTAGAGATCGGAAACCGAGGGTAGATACGCAGTATTTT. This rearrangement joins TRBV20-1 to TRBJ2-3; weak D call: TRBD2 (5 bases). Germline CDR1 and CDR2: DFQATT and SNEGSKA (reference sequence). Trimming shortened V by 0 bases and J by 5 bases, and 15 bases separated the two germline ends. This CDR3 region has 15 residues.

To note about this clonotype: This may come from a read error, since a much larger clone is one base off. This sequence joins TRBV3-1 and TRBJ2-3; 12 bases match TRBD2. Germline CDR1 and CDR2: LGHDT and YNNKEL (reference sequence). This CDR3 has 18 residues. This chain's CDR3 is CACSQAYPSGGARDTQYF. In DNA, the CDR3 is TGTGCCTGCAGCCAAGCCTACCCTAGCGGGGGGGCCCGAGATACGCAGTATTTT.

The sample holds many counts of this clonotype. V is TRBV12-3 or TRBV12-4 and J is TRBJ2-3, with D hard to call. With 2 bases removed from V and 1 base from J, the gap between germline ends came to 16 bases. The CDR3 is made up of 17 amino acids. CDR3 residues: CASSLRIRREGTDTQYF. The DNA for the CDR3 is TGTGCCAGCAGTTTAAGGATCCGGCGCGAGGGCACAGATACGCAGTATTTT.

This clonotype came up many times. The chain combines TRBV4-2 with TRBJ2-3, with TRBD2 matching over 12 bases. Germline V gene sequence: CDR1 LGHNA, CDR2 YNFKEQ. This CDR3 has 17 amino acids. Germline trimming cut 4 bases from V and 4 bases from J; bases unmatched to any gene: 9. In DNA, the CDR3 is TGTGCCAGCAGCCCAAGGACTAGCGGGAAGTGGGCAGATACGCAGTATTTT. It codes for CASSPRTSGKWADTQYF.

This clonotype rates as medium-sized (0.01 to 0.1%). This sequence joins TRBV20-1 and TRBJ1-1, with D possibly matching TRBD1 (5 bases). The CDR3 length is 11 residues. V lost 7 bases, J lost 1 base, and 7 bases lay in between. Germline CDR1 DFQATT, CDR2 SNEGSKA (reference sequence). The CDR3 here is CSGGGNTEAFF. CDR3 sequence (DNA): TGCAGTGGGGGGGGGAACACTGAAGCTTTCTTT.

This clonotype was seen more than once but under ten times. The chain is built from TRBV7-6 and TRBJ2-1, with 8 nucleotides matching TRBD2. Looked up from germline, CDR1 is SGHVS and CDR2 is FNYEAQ. The CDR3 spans 20 residues. Trimming at V came to 3 bases and at J to 6 bases, leaving 22 bases not matched to a gene. The CDR3 loop reads CASSFVAGQGRAGEVNEQFF. CDR3 coding DNA: TGTGCCAGCAGCTTCGTGGCGGGGCAGGGAAGAGCGGGGGAGGTCAATGAGCAGTTCTTC.

The chain is built from TRBV9 and TRBJ2-1; D is perhaps TRBD2 (5 bases). The V end lost 0 bases, the J end lost 4 bases, and 14 bases lay between the germline ends. Germline V gives CDR1 SGDLS, CDR2 YYNGEE. CDR3 length equals 16 residues. The CDR3 is CASSVAVDLTYNEQFF. The CDR3, as DNA: TGTGCCAGCAGCGTAGCTGTGGACTTAACATACAATGAGCAGTTCTTC.

This clonotype was found many times. CDR3 protein: CATGQGSEQFF. The CDR3 DNA reads TGTGCCACCGGACAGGGGAGTGAGCAGTTCTTC. The V and J genes are TRBV6-6 and TRBJ2-1; TRBD1 matches at 9 bases. V lost 10 bases, J lost 9 bases, and 4 bases stayed unmatched. The germline CDR1 and CDR2 sequences are MNHNY and SVGAGI (reference sequence). The length of the CDR3 is 11 residues.

This clonotype was seen only a few times. The chain combines TRBV7-2 with TRBJ2-1, with 9 bases lining up with TRBD2. Germline V CDR1 and CDR2: SGHTA, FQGNSA. V shed 6 bases, J shed 4 bases, and the junction held 10 bases outside the gene matches. The CDR3 is 16 residues long. The chain's CDR3 is CASSRTWTSVYNEQFF. The CDR3 DNA reads as TGTGCCAGCAGTCGCACCTGGACTAGCGTGTACAATGAGCAGTTCTTC.

This clonotype was counted at least ten times. This sequence joins TRBV5-1 and TRBJ2-3, with D hard to call. The CDR3 consists of 15 residues. CDR1 is SGHRS, CDR2 YFSETQ, per germline. Deletions cut 4 bases from V and 2 bases from J, with 14 bases between. The DNA of the CDR3 is TGCGCCAGCAGCCCCCCAAAGGCCTCCACAGATACGCAGTATTTT. Its protein is CASSPPKASTDTQYF.

The gene calls are TRBV19 and TRBJ1-6; D may be TRBD1 (5 bases). Germline CDR1 reads LNHDA; CDR2 reads SQIVND (reference sequence). The ends were cut back, 6 bases at V and 7 bases at J, with 10 bases in the middle. CDR3 length: 13 residues. CDR3 nucleotides: TGTGCCAGTAGGCCGGGACTCAATTCACCCCTCCACTTT. Protein sequence: CASRPGLNSPLHF.

This clonotype was observed many times. J is TRBJ2-2 and V is TRBV29-1, with a tentative D call TRBD2 (6 bases). Germline V gene lookup returns CDR1 SQVTM and CDR2 ANQGSEA. The CDR3 covers 13 residues. V lost 5 bases and J lost 8, with 15 bases in between. CDR3 loop: CSVQPTGGGELFF. The CDR3 nucleotides are TGCAGCGTTCAACCCACCGGAGGGGGGGAGCTGTTTTTT.

The chain is built from TRBV28 and TRBJ2-6; TRBD1 or TRBD2 may be the D gene (5 bases each). Germline V gene data show CDR1 as MDHEN and CDR2 as SYDVKM. V was pared by 7 bases and J by 6 bases, with 22 bases between. This CDR3 has 17 amino acids. CDR3 sequence: CASTVSLRDAEANVLTF. The CDR3 DNA reads as TGTGCCAGCACCGTCTCCCTCCGGGACGCGGAGGCCAACGTCCTGACTTTC.

V usage is TRBV6-2 or TRBV6-3 and J usage is TRBJ2-5; TRBD1 aligns across 12 bases. Germline CDR1 MNHEY, CDR2 SVGEGT. This CDR3 contains 13 residues. The J segment lost 4 bases and the V segment lost 8 bases, leaving 2 bases of the junction unmatched. The CDR3 bases are TGTGCCAGCGGGACAGGGGGCGCAGAGACCCAGTACTTC. Its translation is CASGTGGAETQYF.

This clonotype has a handful of counts. This sequence joins TRBV6-2 or TRBV6-3 and TRBJ2-7; D unresolved. Germline V lookup: CDR1 MNHEY, CDR2 SVGEGT. This CDR3 contains 13 residues. Trimming took 0 bases from V and 5 from J, leaving 8 bases between them. This chain's CDR3 is CASSYSNRHEQYF. The CDR3 nucleotides read TGTGCCAGCAGTTACTCGAACCGACACGAGCAGTACTTC.

This clonotype was counted only a few times. This CDR3 is CASSEARTDTQYF. The CDR3 coding sequence is TGTGCCAGCAGTGAAGCACGAACAGATACGCAGTATTTT. The chain combines TRBV2 with TRBJ2-3; D not certain. CDR3 length: 13 amino acids. Germline V lookup: CDR1 SNHLY, CDR2 FYNNEI. The ends were cut back, 0 bases at V and 3 bases at J, with 4 bases in the middle.

This clonotype was seen many times. The V and J genes are TRBV5-5 and TRBJ1-2, with no clear D. The length of the CDR3 is 16 residues. The V end lost 4 bases, the J end lost 3 bases, and 19 bases lay between the germline ends. Germline CDR1 SGHKS, CDR2 YYEKEE (reference sequence). The CDR3 DNA reads TGTGCCAGCAGCGGTGCGAATCTAGGAGGGTACTATGGCTACACCTTC. It specifies CASSGANLGGYYGYTF.

Only a few counts were recorded for this clonotype. V gene TRBV6-1 combines with J gene TRBJ2-3; 8 nucleotides match TRBD1. With 6 bases clipped from V and 2 bases from J, the junction kept 13 bases outside the gene matches. CDR1 MNHNS and CDR2 SASEGT come from the germline V gene. The CDR3 totals 17 residues. In DNA form, the CDR3 reads TGTGCCAGCAGAAGAAGAAAGACAGGGGATGTCACAGATACGCAGTATTTT. Translation: CASRRRKTGDVTDTQYF.

Many counts were recorded for this clonotype. CDR3 sequence: CATSGVNNEQFF. CDR3 bases: TGTGCCACCTCTGGGGTCAACAATGAGCAGTTCTTC. V gene TRBV24-1 combines with J gene TRBJ2-1, with unresolved D. Trimming cost V 9 bases and J 5 bases, with 10 bases left between them. Per the germline V gene, CDR1 is KGHDR and CDR2 is SFDVKD. There are 12 residues in the CDR3.

This clonotype was detected many times. The chain joins TRBV14 to TRBJ2-3; D gene ambiguous. Germline lookup yields CDR1 SGHDN and CDR2 FVKESK. The CDR3 sequence is 10 residues long. V shed 0 bases and J shed 8 bases, with 0 bases lying between them. CDR3 nucleotides: TGTGCCAGCAGCCAAGATACGCAGTATTTT. This gives the protein CASSQDTQYF.